The rows below give T cell receptor beta chains drawn from one sample of a study of blood T cell repertoires in COVID-19. Here immunoSEQ multiplex PCR was the method, and the copy in TCRdb shows in-frame clones only, minus some. In the table there are about 96,000 clones, around three quarters of which are singletons. Sequencing used peripheral blood. The receptors here all came from a man in his fifties who had recovered from COVID-19. The CDR3 runs from the conserved cysteine through the conserved F or W. Each record gives: clone size, J gene, D gene, V gene, CDR3 DNA, CDR3 protein. D genes are given only for firm matches. Expanded clones get a size class; other rows say once, few or many, or leave the size out.

size: -
J: TRBJ1-3
D: TRBD1
V: TRBV9
DNA: TGTGCCAGCAGCACCTCCCCGGACAGGGATGTCATATATTTT
CDR3: CASSTSPDRDVIYF

size: -
J: TRBJ1-2
D: TRBD1
V: TRBV3-1/TRBV3-2
DNA: TGTGCCAGCAGCAATGGACAGGAAGCTGGCTACACCTTC
CDR3: CASSNGQEAGYTF

size: -
J: TRBJ1-4
D: -
V: TRBV5-5
DNA: TGTGCCAGCAGCTTTCAGGGAGGACCATTCGAAAAACTGTTTTTT
CDR3: CASSFQGGPFEKLFF

size: -
J: TRBJ2-3
D: -
V: TRBV5-6
DNA: TGTGCCAGCAGTAGGACAGAGAGCACAGATACGCAGTATTTT
CDR3: CASSRTESTDTQYF

size: -
J: TRBJ2-7
D: TRBD1
V: TRBV7-2
DNA: TGTGCCAGCAGCTCCGGGGACAGGGTATCCGAGCAGTACTTC
CDR3: CASSSGDRVSEQYF

size: -
J: TRBJ2-1
D: -
V: TRBV19
DNA: TGTGCCAGTAGTACCCTCCCTCCGGTCAATGAGCAGTTCTTC
CDR3: CASSTLPPVNEQFF

size: once
J: TRBJ2-5
D: TRBD2
V: TRBV10-3
DNA: TGTGCCGCTAGTAGCGGGCCACAAGAGACCCAGTACTTC
CDR3: CAASSGPQETQYF

size: once
J: TRBJ2-5
D: TRBD2
V: TRBV5-1
DNA: TGCGCCAGCACCGGACTAGCGGGAATGGAGACCCAGTACTTC
CDR3: CASTGLAGMETQYF

size: many
J: TRBJ1-2
D: -
V: TRBV7-8
DNA: TGTGCCAGCAGCCTTCGGGTCAGGGGCTATGGCTACACCTTC
CDR3: CASSLRVRGYGYTF

size: -
J: TRBJ2-3
D: TRBD2
V: TRBV7-3
DNA: TGTGCCAGCAGCCCGATCGGGACTAAGGCAGATACGCAGTATTTT
CDR3: CASSPIGTKADTQYF

size: once
J: TRBJ1-5
D: -
V: TRBV5-6
DNA: TGTGCCAGCAGCTTCTACAGCAATCAGCCCCAGCATTTT
CDR3: CASSFYSNQPQHF

size: once
J: TRBJ2-3
D: -
V: TRBV2
DNA: TGTGCCAACCAAAGGGGTAGCACAGATACGCAGTATTTT
CDR3: CANQRGSTDTQYF

size: -
J: TRBJ1-5
D: TRBD1
V: TRBV19
DNA: TGTGCCAGTGGCCCCTCAGCCCGGGACAGGGATTTCAATCAGCCCCAGCATTTT
CDR3: CASGPSARDRDFNQPQHF

size: -
J: TRBJ2-3
D: TRBD2
V: TRBV2
DNA: TGTGCCAGCAGTGAAGGGACTAGCGGGAGAGGGGCAGATACGCAGTATTTT
CDR3: CASSEGTSGRGADTQYF

size: -
J: TRBJ1-2
D: -
V: TRBV4-2
DNA: TGTGCCAGCAGCCAAGGTCCTTATGGCTACACCTTC
CDR3: CASSQGPYGYTF

size: -
J: TRBJ1-5
D: -
V: TRBV2
DNA: TGTGCCAGCAGTGTTGGACAGTATAGCAATCAGCCCCAGCATTTT
CDR3: CASSVGQYSNQPQHF

size: -
J: TRBJ2-6
D: -
V: TRBV7-3
DNA: TGTGCCAGCAGCTTAAATCCGATTCTATCTGGGGCCAACGTCCTGACTTTC
CDR3: CASSLNPILSGANVLTF

size: -
J: TRBJ2-5
D: -
V: TRBV11-3
DNA: TGTGCCAGCAGCTTGGGGGGATCGGAGACCCAGTACTTC
CDR3: CASSLGGSETQYF

size: -
J: TRBJ2-7
D: -
V: TRBV15
DNA: TGTGCCACCAGCAGAGATACGACTATCCTCCTCTCCTACGAGCAGTACTTC
CDR3: CATSRDTTILLSYEQYF

size: -
J: TRBJ1-5
D: TRBD1
V: TRBV30
DNA: TGTGCCTGGAGTCACAGGGGGAGCAATCAGCCCCAGCATTTT
CDR3: CAWSHRGSNQPQHF

size: -
J: TRBJ1-1
D: TRBD1
V: TRBV18
DNA: TGTGCCAGCTCACCTAACCCACCCGGGACAGGGGCAGAAGCTTTCTTT
CDR3: CASSPNPPGTGAEAFF

size: -
J: TRBJ2-7
D: -
V: TRBV6-1
DNA: TGTGCCAGCAGTGAACCCGGGAGAGGGTACGAGCAGTACTTC
CDR3: CASSEPGRGYEQYF

size: few
J: TRBJ1-2
D: -
V: TRBV6-5
DNA: TGTGCCAGCTACCGGGAGGGCTACACCTTC
CDR3: CASYREGYTF

size: -
J: TRBJ1-3
D: -
V: TRBV9
DNA: TGTGCCAGCAGCCTAACGTTGGTGGAGGCGGGAAACACCATATATTTT
CDR3: CASSLTLVEAGNTIYF

size: -
J: TRBJ1-5
D: -
V: TRBV4-2
DNA: TGTGCCAGCAGCCAAGAGTCAGGAACTAGCAATCAGCCCCAGCATTTT
CDR3: CASSQESGTSNQPQHF

size: -
J: TRBJ2-7
D: -
V: TRBV19
DNA: TGTGCCAGTAGGCCAAGCGGACAGTCTGGGGAGCAGTACTTC
CDR3: CASRPSGQSGEQYF

size: once
J: TRBJ2-2
D: -
V: TRBV7-2
DNA: TGTGCCAGCATTTCAGGGGACACCGGGGAGCTGTTTTTT
CDR3: CASISGDTGELFF

size: -
J: TRBJ2-4
D: TRBD1
V: TRBV19
DNA: TGTGCCAGTAGTATAAATGGACAGGGGATGGCCAAAAACATTCAGTACTTC
CDR3: CASSINGQGMAKNIQYF

size: -
J: TRBJ2-2
D: -
V: TRBV9
DNA: TGTGCCAGCAGCGTGGCCGGACACCCCTCCACGGGGGAGCTGTTTTTT
CDR3: CASSVAGHPSTGELFF

size: -
J: TRBJ2-7
D: -
V: TRBV3-1/TRBV3-2
DNA: TGTGCCAGCAGCAAACTCGCGTCGGAGCAGTACTTC
CDR3: CASSKLASEQYF

size: -
J: TRBJ2-7
D: TRBD2
V: TRBV3-1/TRBV3-2
DNA: TGTGCCAGCAGCAAACCGGGACTACGGGTCGAGCAGTACTTC
CDR3: CASSKPGLRVEQYF

size: -
J: TRBJ1-4
D: -
V: TRBV28
DNA: TGTGCCAGCAGCCCCCCGGACAGTTATCCTGAAAAACTGTTTTTT
CDR3: CASSPPDSYPEKLFF

size: -
J: TRBJ2-6
D: TRBD1
V: TRBV7-2
DNA: TGTGCCAGCAGCTTACCTACAGGGGCTGGGGCCAACGTCCTGACTTTC
CDR3: CASSLPTGAGANVLTF

size: -
J: TRBJ2-3
D: -
V: TRBV9
DNA: TGTGCCAGCAGCGTAGGATTAGAGGGTACGCAGTATTTT
CDR3: CASSVGLEGTQYF

size: -
J: TRBJ2-5
D: -
V: TRBV14
DNA: TGTGCCAGCAGCCGGCGAGGGGAGACCCAGTACTTC
CDR3: CASSRRGETQYF

size: -
J: TRBJ1-1
D: TRBD1
V: TRBV30
DNA: TGTGCCTGGAGCCGACAGGGGGCGCGGGGGACTGAAGCTTTCTTT
CDR3: CAWSRQGARGTEAFF

size: few
J: TRBJ2-1
D: -
V: TRBV5-1
DNA: TGCGCCAGCAGCCCACCGACTAGTTATGGCGAGCAGTTCTTC
CDR3: CASSPPTSYGEQFF

size: -
J: TRBJ2-2
D: TRBD1
V: TRBV2
DNA: TGTGCCAGCACTAAAGGACAGGGGGCCGGGGAGCTGTTTTTT
CDR3: CASTKGQGAGELFF

size: once
J: TRBJ1-6
D: -
V: TRBV27
DNA: TGTGCCAGCAGTCCGCCGGGTTCACCCCTCCACTTT
CDR3: CASSPPGSPLHF

size: -
J: TRBJ2-5
D: -
V: TRBV5-1
DNA: TGCGCCAGCAGCTTGGCCACGGGTACGGGAACCCAGTACTTC
CDR3: CASSLATGTGTQYF

size: -
J: TRBJ2-7
D: TRBD2
V: TRBV6-1
DNA: TGTGCCAGCAGTGATTTTAGCGGGGTGTCCTACGAGCAGTACTTC
CDR3: CASSDFSGVSYEQYF

size: once
J: TRBJ1-5
D: TRBD1
V: TRBV3-1/TRBV3-2
DNA: TGTGCCAGCAGCCAAGACGGTAGTGGGGGACAGGGGATTCAGCCCCAGCATTTT
CDR3: CASSQDGSGGQGIQPQHF

size: many
J: TRBJ2-3
D: TRBD2
V: TRBV28
DNA: TGTGCCAGCAGTTTGGGACTGCGGGAGAAGTCGGCAGATACGCAGTATTTT
CDR3: CASSLGLREKSADTQYF

size: -
J: TRBJ2-5
D: -
V: TRBV7-6
DNA: TGTGCCAGCAGTTCCCCCCGGGGTGCGCAAGAGACCCAGTACTTC
CDR3: CASSSPRGAQETQYF

size: once
J: TRBJ2-1
D: -
V: TRBV9
DNA: TGTGCCAGCAGCGTAGGTACAGGGTTTAACAATGAGCAGTTCTTC
CDR3: CASSVGTGFNNEQFF

size: once
J: TRBJ2-3
D: -
V: TRBV5-4
DNA: TGTGCCAGCAGCACCCGGCGGGGAGAAGATACGCAGTATTTT
CDR3: CASSTRRGEDTQYF

size: -
J: TRBJ1-3
D: -
V: TRBV5-5
DNA: TGTGCCAGCAGCTTGGGGGGAGCAGGAAACACCATATATTTT
CDR3: CASSLGGAGNTIYF

size: -
J: TRBJ2-3
D: TRBD2
V: TRBV4-1
DNA: TGCGCCAGCAGCCAAGATTTTCTAGCGGCCCGCACAGATACGCAGTATTTT
CDR3: CASSQDFLAARTDTQYF

size: -
J: TRBJ2-7
D: -
V: TRBV28
DNA: TGTGCCAGCAGTTTATCACGCTACAGGGCCGAGGAGTACTTC
CDR3: CASSLSRYRAEEYF

size: -
J: TRBJ2-7
D: TRBD2
V: TRBV30
DNA: TGTGCCTGGAGTGTCCTCGGGACTAGCGGAACAAACTCCTACGAGCAGTACTTC
CDR3: CAWSVLGTSGTNSYEQYF

size: -
J: TRBJ1-1
D: -
V: TRBV27
DNA: TGTGCCAGCAGTTTATCGCTAGTTATGAACACTGAAGCTTTCTTT
CDR3: CASSLSLVMNTEAFF

size: -
J: TRBJ1-2
D: -
V: TRBV2
DNA: TGTGCCAGCAGTGCGCTGTCAGTCTACTATGGCTACACCTTC
CDR3: CASSALSVYYGYTF

size: once
J: TRBJ1-2
D: TRBD1
V: TRBV7-8
DNA: TGTGCCAGCAGCTTAGCGACGGGACAGGCTTCCTATGGCTACACCTTC
CDR3: CASSLATGQASYGYTF

size: once
J: TRBJ1-1
D: -
V: TRBV6-5
DNA: TGTGCCAGCATCTTAAACAGGGCTATGAACACTGAAGCTTTCTTT
CDR3: CASILNRAMNTEAFF

size: -
J: TRBJ1-4
D: TRBD1
V: TRBV5-6
DNA: TGTGCCAGCCGCGGACAGGCCGGGAGTGAAAAACTGTTTTTT
CDR3: CASRGQAGSEKLFF

size: -
J: TRBJ1-1
D: TRBD1
V: TRBV6-2/TRBV6-3
DNA: TGTGCCAGCAGTTCCCCAGGGGGGCCGCTAGTTGAAGCTTTCTTT
CDR3: CASSSPGGPLVEAFF

size: -
J: TRBJ2-1
D: TRBD2
V: TRBV5-8
DNA: TGTGCCAGCAGCTTGGGTCGGGGGGGCCGGAATGAGCAGTTCTTC
CDR3: CASSLGRGGRNEQFF

size: -
J: TRBJ1-4
D: -
V: TRBV3-1/TRBV3-2
DNA: TGTGCCAGCAGCCAAGATGCCGGCAGGGGTCTTCGAGTAACTAATGAAAAACTGTTTTTT
CDR3: CASSQDAGRGLRVTNEKLFF

size: -
J: TRBJ2-1
D: TRBD2
V: TRBV5-4
DNA: TGTGCCAGCAGCTTGGGGCTAGCGGACAATGAGCAGTTCTTC
CDR3: CASSLGLADNEQFF